The 32 T cell receptor beta chains given below trace back to one sample, sequenced in a study of T cells in Graves' hyperthyroidism and ophthalmopathy (dated by TCRdb to the late 2010s). Libraries were built with multiplex PCR. Instrument used: Illumina HiSeq 2000. TCR beta CDR3 regions were amplified from RNA transcripts. The first round of RT-PCR for the TCR CDR3 was performed with the HTBI primer set and the Qiagen OneStep RT-PCR kit. TCRdb trimmed the raw reads at Q25, called clones with MiXCR and kept productive beta chains. Every entry covers one CDR3 protein and lists the most common genes and DNA from its rows. The sample includes some 490,000 distinct CDR3 sequences, with 15% to 20% observed a single time. Of the sample, over 25% falls within the top ten clones. Input material: blood. Source of these receptors: a woman between 25 and 40 years old with Graves' ophthalmopathy.

This clonotype was recorded many times. V usage is TRBV5-1 and J usage is TRBJ2-1; D is perhaps TRBD1 (6 bases). This CDR3 spans 16 amino acids. Germline CDR1 and CDR2: SGHRS and YFSETQ. Trimming took 5 bases from V and 0 from J, leaving 15 bases between them. CDR3 sequence: CASSPDRPISYNEQFF. The CDR3 DNA reads TGCGCCAGCAGTCCGGACAGACCTATCTCCTACAATGAGCAGTTCTTC.

This clonotype was seen ten or more times. CDR3 nucleotides: TGCAGTGCTAGAGTCAGACAGCTTGCGACCTACGAGCAGTACTTC. This codes for CSARVRQLATYEQYF. The J gene is TRBJ2-7, the V gene TRBV20-1, with D possibly TRBD1 on 5 matching bases. The CDR3 spans 15 residues. The germline gives CDR1 DFQATT, CDR2 SNEGSKA (reference sequence). Trimming took 1 base from V and 2 from J, leaving 15 bases between them.

The chain joins TRBV6-1 to TRBJ1-4; D not resolved. Trimming cost V 7 bases and J 0 bases, with 15 bases left between them. CDR3 size: 16 residues. The V gene's germline CDR1 is MNHNS and CDR2 SASEGT. CDR3 sequence reads: CASTKTSTATNEKLFF. CDR3 nucleotide sequence: TGTGCCAGCACCAAAACGAGTACTGCAACTAATGAAAAACTGTTTTTT.

The chain carries TRBV28 and TRBJ2-7; D is unresolved. CDR1 is MDHEN and CDR2 is SYDVKM in the germline V gene. Between the trimmed V and J ends, which lost 5 bases and 2 bases, there was a span of 13 bases. CDR3 size: 14 residues. The CDR3 DNA follows: TGTGCCAGCAGTAAACATTCAGGAACCTACGAGCAGTACTTC. Protein product: CASSKHSGTYEQYF.

In its sample, this clonotype was seen many times. The chain couples TRBV11-2 to TRBJ2-1, with 9 bases matching TRBD2. V was pared by 5 bases and J by 4 bases, with 9 bases of the junction left unmatched. Germline CDR1 is SGHAT and CDR2 is FQNNGV. This CDR3 is 16 amino acids long. The CDR3 coding sequence is TGTGCCAGCAGCGAAAGGGGCGGGAGGGTTTACAATGAGCAGTTCTTC. Translating gives CASSERGGRVYNEQFF.

This clonotype came up a few times. V is TRBV20-1 and J is TRBJ1-4, with D tentatively TRBD1 (6 bases). Germline V gene sequence: CDR1 DFQATT, CDR2 SNEGSKA (reference sequence). The CDR3 is made up of 15 amino acids. The V end lost 3 bases, the J end lost 3 bases, and 14 bases lay between the germline ends. The CDR3 loop reads CSASRGASSNEKLFF. Written as DNA, the CDR3 is TGCAGTGCTAGTAGGGGGGCATCCTCTAATGAAAAACTGTTTTTT.

This chain uses TRBV28 with TRBJ1-5, with D possibly TRBD1 on 5 matching bases. V lost 6 bases and J 2 bases, leaving 14 bases between the germline ends. The CDR3 totals 15 residues. Germline-derived CDR1 and CDR2 are MDHEN and SYDVKM. CDR3 amino acids: CASSRRQSRNQPQHF. In DNA form, the CDR3 reads TGTGCCAGCAGCCGGAGACAGTCTCGCAATCAGCCCCAGCATTTT. The variable domain in full, completed from reference TRBV28 and TRBJ1-5, reads DVKVTQSSRYLVKRTGEKVFLECVQDMDHENMFWYRQDPGLGLRLIYFSYDVKMKEKGDIPEGYSVSREKKERFSLILESASTNQTSMYLCASSRRQSRNQPQHFGDGTRLSIL.

The V and J genes are TRBV20-1 and TRBJ2-7; 9 nucleotides agree with TRBD2. The J segment lost 0 bases and the V segment lost 1 base, leaving 4 bases of the junction unmatched. The CDR3 spans 15 residues. The germline gives CDR1 DFQATT, CDR2 SNEGSKA (reference sequence). The CDR3, as DNA: TGCAGTGCTAGAGTGTTTAGCGGGAGCTCCTACGAGCAGTACTTC. Translation gives CSARVFSGSSYEQYF.

The J gene is TRBJ2-5, the V gene TRBV6-2 or TRBV6-3, with D possibly TRBD2 on 6 matching bases. The CDR3 has 13 residues. Trimming took off 7 bases at V and 5 bases at J, with 14 bases between the two ends. Germline loops: CDR1 MNHEY, CDR2 SVGEGT. Written as DNA, the CDR3 is TGTGCCAGCAACTCTCTAGCGTCGGAGACCCAGTACTTC. The encoded protein is CASNSLASETQYF.

The sample holds a few counts of this clonotype. V is TRBV6-5 and J is TRBJ2-3, with D unresolved. The length of the CDR3 is 12 residues. The V end was cut by 2 bases, the J end by 12 bases, with 12 bases between. Germline CDR1 reads MNHEY; CDR2 reads SVGAGI. The CDR3 region has the DNA TGTGCCAGCAGTTACGCGGACCCCTACCAGTATTTT. As protein: CASSYADPYQYF.

This clonotype was seen at least ten times. The chain couples TRBV2 to TRBJ2-3; 7 bases map to TRBD1. Germline CDR1 SNHLY, CDR2 FYNNEI. Germline trimming cut 8 bases from V and 2 bases from J; bases unmatched to any gene: 7. CDR3 length: 14 residues. The CDR3 DNA reads TGTGCCAGCGAAGAGGGGGCCTTCACAGATACGCAGTATTTT. Translated: CASEEGAFTDTQYF.

This clonotype was observed a few times. J is TRBJ2-7 and V is TRBV19, with 8 bases identical to TRBD2. The CDR3 runs to 15 residues. The germline V gene has CDR1 LNHDA and CDR2 SQIVND (reference sequence). The V gene end was trimmed by 5 bases and the J gene end by 0 bases; junction bases not matched to a gene: 6. The CDR3, as DNA: TGTGCCAGTAGTGTGACCGGGACTAGCTCCTACGAGCAGTACTTC. Translated, it gives CASSVTGTSSYEQYF. Drawing the rest from reference TRBV19 and TRBJ2-7, the complete variable domain is DGGITQSPKYLFRKEGQNVTLSCEQNLNHDAMYWYRQDPGQGLRLIYYSQIVNDFQKGDIAEGYSVSREKKESFPLTVTSAQKNPTAFYLCASSVTGTSSYEQYFGPGTRLTVT.

The gene calls are TRBV27 and TRBJ2-2; D uncertain. The germline CDR1 and CDR2 sequences are MNHEY and SMNVEV (reference sequence). The ends were cut back, 5 bases at V and 2 bases at J, with 12 bases in the middle. The CDR3 totals 15 residues. DNA for the CDR3: TGTGCCAGCAGTCAATGGCCAGGAAACACCGGGGAGCTGTTTTTT. This gives the protein CASSQWPGNTGELFF.

This clonotype was counted ten times or more. This chain uses TRBV7-2 with TRBJ1-2; a weak D match, TRBD1 (5 bases). The CDR3 covers 15 residues. Germline CDR1 SGHTA, CDR2 FQGNSA. Trimming removed 5 bases from V and 4 bases from J, with 17 bases in between. This chain's CDR3 is CASSPTRQLGYGYTF. Here the CDR3 DNA reads TGTGCCAGCAGCCCAACCCGACAGTTGGGCTATGGCTACACCTTC.

Many counts were recorded for this clonotype. The CDR3 protein is CASSQDLAEGYEQYF. CDR3 nucleotides: TGCGCCAGCAGCCAAGATCTGGCAGAGGGCTACGAGCAGTACTTC. The chain carries TRBV4-3 and TRBJ2-7, with a possible D match to TRBD2 (5 bases). Germline-derived CDR1 and CDR2 are LGHNA and YSLEER. Trimming left V 0 bases short and J 3 bases short, with 12 bases between. CDR3 length: 15 residues.

The chain links TRBV7-9 to TRBJ1-4, with D possibly matching TRBD1 (6 bases). Germline V gene data show CDR1 as SEHNR and CDR2 as FQNEAQ (reference sequence). V gave up 4 bases and J gave up 4 bases, with 16 bases separating them. The CDR3 is 16 amino acids. The DNA of the CDR3 is TGTGCCAGCAGCTACCCGCAGGGGTCGGTTAATGAAAAACTGTTTTTT. Translating it yields CASSYPQGSVNEKLFF.

On this clonotype: Possible read error: a much larger clone is one base away. The chain employs TRBV30 and TRBJ2-2; D call uncertain. Trimming removed 7 bases at V and 3 bases at J, with 18 bases between. This CDR3 has 15 residues. Germline CDR1 GTSNPN, CDR2 SVGIG (reference sequence). The chain's CDR3 is CASTGPDTYTGELFF. CDR3 DNA sequence: TGTGCCTCGACCGGACCAGACACGTACACCGGGGAGCTGTTTTTT.

This clonotype was seen only a few times. Just one base apart from a much larger clone, this may be a read error. The chain links TRBV7-3 to TRBJ2-5; D possibly matches TRBD1 or TRBD2 (6 bases each). The CDR3 is 15 residues long. Germline V gene lookup returns CDR1 SGHTA and CDR2 FQGTGA. The CDR3 reads CVSSSDRSRGETQYF. The CDR3 region has the DNA TGTGTCAGCAGCTCCGACAGGTCTCGGGGGGAGACCCAGTACTTC.

V usage is TRBV6-2 or TRBV6-3 and J usage is TRBJ2-5; D is perhaps TRBD2 (5 bases). The germline gives CDR1 MNHEY, CDR2 SVGEGT. Trimming cost V 7 bases and J 7 bases, with 31 bases left between them. The CDR3 runs to 18 residues. The CDR3 nucleotides read TGTGCCAGCACCCTACCGGTGGTCCACGGGCTAGCCCGGGTGACCCAGTACTTC. Translated, it gives CASTLPVVHGLARVTQYF.

This clonotype was recorded a few times. V and J are TRBV28 and TRBJ2-4, with 9 positions matching TRBD2. The V gene end was trimmed by 4 bases and the J gene end by 1 base; junction bases not matched to a gene: 2. This CDR3 has 15 residues. Germline V gene sequence: CDR1 MDHEN, CDR2 SYDVKM. The CDR3, as DNA: TGTGCCAGCAGTTCTGGACTAGCGGCCAAAAACATTCAGTACTTC. Translated, it gives CASSSGLAAKNIQYF.

The chain carries TRBV6-1 and TRBJ2-3; D uncertain. V shed 5 bases and J shed 6 bases, with 9 bases lying between them. CDR1 MNHNS and CDR2 SASEGT come from the germline V gene. CDR3 length: 12 amino acids. CDR3: CASSQLGDTQYF. CDR3 nucleotides: TGTGCCAGCAGTCAATTAGGGGATACGCAGTATTTT.

The V call is TRBV4-1, the J call TRBJ1-5; a weak D match, TRBD1 (6 bases). Germline assignment: CDR1 MGHRA and CDR2 YSYEKL. V lost 3 bases and J 2 bases, leaving 17 bases between the germline ends. The CDR3 has 17 residues. The DNA of the CDR3 is TGCGCCAGCAGCCAGACCGATACAGGGTTCGGCAATCAGCCCCAGCATTTT. Protein product: CASSQTDTGFGNQPQHF.

This clonotype was observed many times. The CDR3 bases are TGTGCCAGCAGGAAGGCGGGACTCCCCTACAGGGGTGAGCAGTTCTTC. Translated, it gives CASRKAGLPYRGEQFF. The chain links TRBV27 to TRBJ2-1, with TRBD1 as a possible D gene (7 bases). Looked up from germline, CDR1 is MNHEY and CDR2 is SMNVEV (reference sequence). V lost 6 bases to trimming and J lost 9 bases, with 24 bases between them. The CDR3 sequence is 16 residues long.

This clonotype was seen ten or more times. J is TRBJ1-1 and V is TRBV27, with D hard to call. Trimming left V 5 bases short and J 4 bases short, with 14 bases between. CDR3 length: 14 amino acids. From germline, CDR1 is MNHEY and CDR2 SMNVEV (reference sequence). CDR3 nucleotide sequence: TGTGCCAGCAGTCCCCGAGACGGACGCACTGAAGCTTTCTTT. Its translation is CASSPRDGRTEAFF.

Concerning this clonotype itself: A much more abundant neighbour one base away suggests this may be a read error. A read error is likely, as this CDR3 ends without the conserved phenylalanine or tryptophan. This chain connects TRBV27 to TRBJ2-5, with D unclear. V lost 5 bases and J 5 bases, leaving 12 bases between the germline ends. Per germline, CDR1 MNHEY and CDR2 SMNVEV (reference sequence). CDR3 length: 13 amino acids. The CDR3 nucleotides read TGTGCCAGCAGTAACCATAATTGGGAGACCCAGTACCTC. Translation: CASSNHNWETQYL.

This clonotype came up many times. The chain combines TRBV6-1 with TRBJ2-2; 9 nucleotides agree with TRBD2. Trimming at V came to 5 bases and at J to 8 bases, leaving 18 bases not matched to a gene. This CDR3 has 18 residues. Germline V gives CDR1 MNHNS, CDR2 SASEGT. CDR3 in amino acids: CASSTRGSPSGTGGELFF. Here the CDR3 DNA reads TGTGCCAGCAGTACCCGCGGATCGCCTAGCGGGACGGGGGGGGAGCTGTTTTTT.

This clonotype was seen a few times. V and J are TRBV7-2 and TRBJ2-1, with D perhaps TRBD2 (6 bases). The ends were cut back, 6 bases at V and 1 base at J, with 13 bases in the middle. CDR1 is SGHTA, CDR2 FQGNSA, per germline. The CDR3 is made up of 15 amino acids. CDR3 coding DNA: TGTGCCAGCAGGTTCCGGGAGAGGTCCTACAATGAGCAGTTCTTC. Encoded protein: CASRFRERSYNEQFF.

There are many counts of this clonotype. V gene TRBV2 combines with J gene TRBJ2-5; D is undetermined. Germline assignment: CDR1 SNHLY and CDR2 FYNNEI. This CDR3 comprises 12 residues. The V and J ends lost 6 bases and 1 base respectively, with 6 bases between them. Written as DNA, the CDR3 is TGTGCCAGCAGACGGGTCCAAGAGACCCAGTACTTC. Translated, it gives CASRRVQETQYF.

This clonotype was detected many times. J is TRBJ2-3 and V is TRBV20-1; 12 bases align to TRBD1. V shed 3 bases, J shed 4 bases, and the junction held 8 bases outside the gene matches. Looked up from germline, CDR1 is DFQATT and CDR2 is SNEGSKA (reference sequence). CDR3 size: 16 residues. DNA of the CDR3: TGCAGTGCTAGCCGGGACAGGGGGCGTCAGCCAGATACGCAGTATTTT. Its protein is CSASRDRGRQPDTQYF.

This clonotype was seen many times. The V gene is TRBV6-2 or TRBV6-3, the J gene TRBJ2-5; possibly TRBD1 or TRBD2 for D (5 bases each). The germline gives CDR1 MNHEY, CDR2 SVGEGT. This CDR3 spans 18 amino acids. Trimming took off 0 bases at V and 0 bases at J, with 17 bases between the two ends. The chain's CDR3 is CASSYSIRPQGDQETQYF. CDR3 DNA sequence: TGTGCCAGCAGTTACTCGATCCGCCCCCAGGGAGACCAAGAGACCCAGTACTTC.

Turning to this clonotype: This may be a read error, as it is one base from a much larger clone. The rearrangement links TRBV19 to TRBJ1-1; tentatively, D is TRBD1 (5 bases). CDR3 length: 13 amino acids. Trimming left V 10 bases short and J 1 base short, with 13 bases between. In germline, CDR1 is LNHDA, CDR2 SQIVND (reference sequence). CDR3 DNA sequence: TGTGCCACTCAGGGCAGCTGGAACACTGAAGCTTTCTTT. Protein product: CATQGSWNTEAFF.

This clonotype showed up just a few times. V and J are TRBV27 and TRBJ2-5, with D unclear. The length of the CDR3 is 14 residues. V gave up 2 bases and J gave up 5 bases, with 12 bases separating them. Looked up from germline, CDR1 is MNHEY and CDR2 is SMNVEV (reference sequence). The CDR3 sequence: CASSLNGWTETQYF. The CDR3 nucleotides are TGTGCCAGCAGTTTAAATGGGTGGACGGAGACCCAGTACTTC.